The rows below give T cell receptor beta chains drawn from one sample of a study of regulatory T cells in long-lasting Graves disease. TCRdb called the multiplex PCR reads again in MiXCR, with one record for every CDR3 protein. The sample yields about 430,000 distinct CDR3 sequences, 14% to 15% seen once. The sample was also linked to a second study, of T cells in Graves' hyperthyroidism and ophthalmopathy.

This sample comprised peripheral blood mononuclear cells (PBMCs), obtained at new diagnosis, from a patient treated with antithyroid drugs. All receptors derive from a woman aged 40-49 years with Graves disease. Each CDR3 is given with its conserved first and last residue. A D gene is named only where the DNA matches it firmly. Sizes are listed as once, few, many, or a class for an expanded clone.

J gene	V gene	D gene	clone size	CDR3 protein	CDR3 DNA
TRBJ2-5	TRBV12-3/TRBV12-4	TRBD2	few	CASSLEGREETQYF	TGTGCCAGCAGTTTAGAAGGGAGGGAAGAGACCCAGTACTTC
TRBJ2-3	TRBV2	TRBD2	many	CASSSKAGEWTDTQYF	TGTGCCAGCAGTTCTAAAGCGGGAGAGTGGACAGATACGCAGTATTTT
TRBJ2-1	TRBV25-1	TRBD2	once	CASPTSERYNEQFF	TGTGCCAGCCCGACTAGCGAGAGGTACAATGAGCAGTTCTTC
TRBJ1-1	TRBV12-3/TRBV12-4	TRBD1	many	CASSLAFQGEVAFF	TGTGCCAGCAGTTTAGCTTTCCAGGGGGAGGTGGCTTTCTTT
TRBJ2-1	TRBV29-1	TRBD2	many	CSVGGSGRTTYNEQFF	TGCAGCGTTGGTGGTAGCGGGAGGACAACCTACAATGAGCAGTTCTTC
TRBJ2-5	TRBV6-5	.	many	CASSYAGASQETQYF	TGTGCCAGCAGTTACGCAGGGGCAAGCCAAGAGACCCAGTACTTC
TRBJ2-7	TRBV12-3/TRBV12-4	TRBD2	many	CASSQGTSGAEQYF	TGTGCCAGCAGCCAAGGGACTAGCGGGGCCGAGCAGTACTTC
TRBJ2-1	TRBV7-9	TRBD1	many	CASSASMTGHEQFF	TGTGCCAGCAGCGCGAGCATGACAGGGCATGAGCAGTTCTTC
TRBJ2-1	TRBV15	.	many	CATRRQGDEQFF	TGTGCCACCAGACGTCAGGGCGATGAGCAGTTCTTC
TRBJ2-5	TRBV18	TRBD1	many	CASSRGQGALETQYF	TGTGCCAGCTCACGGGGACAGGGGGCTTTGGAGACCCAGTACTTC